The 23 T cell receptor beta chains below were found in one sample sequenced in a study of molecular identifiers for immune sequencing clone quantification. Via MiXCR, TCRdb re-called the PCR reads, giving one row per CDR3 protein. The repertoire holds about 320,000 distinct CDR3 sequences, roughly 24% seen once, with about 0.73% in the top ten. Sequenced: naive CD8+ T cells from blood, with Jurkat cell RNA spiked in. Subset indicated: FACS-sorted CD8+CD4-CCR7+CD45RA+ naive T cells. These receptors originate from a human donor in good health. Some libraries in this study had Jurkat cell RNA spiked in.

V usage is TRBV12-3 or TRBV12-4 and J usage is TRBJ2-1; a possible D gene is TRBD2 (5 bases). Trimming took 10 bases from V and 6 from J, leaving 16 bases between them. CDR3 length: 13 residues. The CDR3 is CATRDMGSNEQFF. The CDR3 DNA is TGTGCCACCCGGGATATGGGTTCCAATGAGCAGTTCTTC.

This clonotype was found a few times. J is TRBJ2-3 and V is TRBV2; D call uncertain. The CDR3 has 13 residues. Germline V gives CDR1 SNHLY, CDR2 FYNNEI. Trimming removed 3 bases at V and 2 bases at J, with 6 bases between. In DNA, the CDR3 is TGTGCCAGCAGTGACGTCAACACAGATACGCAGTATTTT. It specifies CASSDVNTDTQYF.

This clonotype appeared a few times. The CDR3 reads CASSVSLGTDTQYF. For the CDR3, the DNA is TGTGCCAGCAGCGTGTCACTGGGCACAGATACGCAGTATTTT. The chain is built from TRBV9 and TRBJ2-3; D is unresolved. The CDR3 has 14 residues. CDR1 is SGDLS, CDR2 YYNGEE, per germline. The ends were cut back, 2 bases at V and 1 base at J, with 8 bases in the middle.

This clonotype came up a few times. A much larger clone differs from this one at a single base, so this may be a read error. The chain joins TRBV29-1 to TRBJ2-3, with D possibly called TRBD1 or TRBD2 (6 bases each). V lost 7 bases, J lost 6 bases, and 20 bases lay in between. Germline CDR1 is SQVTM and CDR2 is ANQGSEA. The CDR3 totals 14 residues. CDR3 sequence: CSAEGGSGEDTQYF. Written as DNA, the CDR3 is TGCAGCGCTGAGGGGGGAAGCGGCGAGGATACGCAGTATTTT.

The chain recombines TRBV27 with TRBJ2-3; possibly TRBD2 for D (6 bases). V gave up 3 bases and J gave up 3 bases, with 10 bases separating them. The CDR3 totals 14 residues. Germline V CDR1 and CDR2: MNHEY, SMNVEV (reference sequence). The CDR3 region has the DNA TGTGCCAGCAGTTTGGCTAGCGCTACAGATACGCAGTATTTT. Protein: CASSLASATDTQYF.

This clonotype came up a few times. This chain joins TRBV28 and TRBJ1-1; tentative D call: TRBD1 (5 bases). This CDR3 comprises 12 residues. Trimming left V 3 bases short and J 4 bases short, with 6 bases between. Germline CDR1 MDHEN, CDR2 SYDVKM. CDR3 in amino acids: CASSLDITEAFF. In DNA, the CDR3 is TGTGCCAGCAGTTTGGACATCACTGAAGCTTTCTTT. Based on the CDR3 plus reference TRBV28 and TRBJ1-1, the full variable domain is DVKVTQSSRYLVKRTGEKVFLECVQDMDHENMFWYRQDPGLGLRLIYFSYDVKMKEKGDIPEGYSVSREKKERFSLILESASTNQTSMYLCASSLDITEAFFGQGTRLTVV.

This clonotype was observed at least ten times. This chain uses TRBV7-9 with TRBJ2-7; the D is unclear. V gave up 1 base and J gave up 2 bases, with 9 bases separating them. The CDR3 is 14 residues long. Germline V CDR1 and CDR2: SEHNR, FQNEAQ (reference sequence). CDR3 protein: CASSLGQVPYEQYF. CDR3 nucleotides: TGTGCCAGCAGCTTAGGGCAGGTACCCTACGAGCAGTACTTC.

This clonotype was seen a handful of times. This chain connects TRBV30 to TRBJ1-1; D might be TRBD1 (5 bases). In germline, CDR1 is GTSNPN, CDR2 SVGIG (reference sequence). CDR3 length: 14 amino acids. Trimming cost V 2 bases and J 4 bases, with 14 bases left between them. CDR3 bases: TGTGCCTGGAGTCGAAAGGACGGGGGCACTGAAGCTTTCTTT. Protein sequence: CAWSRKDGGTEAFF. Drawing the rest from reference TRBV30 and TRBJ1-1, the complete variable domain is SQTIHQWPATLVQPVGSPLSLECTVEGTSNPNLYWYRQAAGRGLQLLFYSVGIGQISSEVPQNLSASRPQDRQFILSSKKLLLSDSGFYLCAWSRKDGGTEAFFGQGTRLTVV.

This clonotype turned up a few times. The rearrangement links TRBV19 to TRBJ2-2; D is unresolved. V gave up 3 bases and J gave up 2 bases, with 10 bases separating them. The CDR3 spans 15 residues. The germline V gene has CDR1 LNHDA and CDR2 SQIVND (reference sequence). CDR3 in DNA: TGTGCCAGTAGTATTGTGCACAGCAACACCGGGGAGCTGTTTTTT. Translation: CASSIVHSNTGELFF.

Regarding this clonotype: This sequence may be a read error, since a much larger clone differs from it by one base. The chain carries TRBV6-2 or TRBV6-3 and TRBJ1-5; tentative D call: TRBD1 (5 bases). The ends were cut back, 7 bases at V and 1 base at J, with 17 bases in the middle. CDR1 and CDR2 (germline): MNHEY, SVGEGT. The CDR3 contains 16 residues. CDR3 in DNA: TGTGCCAGCACCAGGGCCTTGGATGGCAGCAATCAGCCCCAGCATTTT. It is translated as CASTRALDGSNQPQHF.

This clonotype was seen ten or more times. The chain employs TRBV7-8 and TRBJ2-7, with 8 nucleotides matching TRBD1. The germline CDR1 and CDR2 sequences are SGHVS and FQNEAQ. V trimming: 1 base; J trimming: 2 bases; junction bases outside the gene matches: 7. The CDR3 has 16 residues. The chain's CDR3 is CASSLVSGQVPYEQYF. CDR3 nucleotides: TGTGCCAGCAGCTTAGTCTCGGGACAGGTACCCTACGAGCAGTACTTC.

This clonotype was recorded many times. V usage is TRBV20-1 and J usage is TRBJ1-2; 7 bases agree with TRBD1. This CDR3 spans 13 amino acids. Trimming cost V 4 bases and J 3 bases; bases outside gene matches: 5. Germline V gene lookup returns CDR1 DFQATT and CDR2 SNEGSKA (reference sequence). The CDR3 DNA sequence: TGCAGTGCTACCCACCAGGGGGACTATGGCTACACCTTC. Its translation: CSATHQGDYGYTF.

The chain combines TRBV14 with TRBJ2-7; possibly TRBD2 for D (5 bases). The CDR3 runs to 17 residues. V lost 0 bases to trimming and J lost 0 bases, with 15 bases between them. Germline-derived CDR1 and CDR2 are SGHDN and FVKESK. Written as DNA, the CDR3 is TGTGCCAGCAGCCAAGAAGAGGGCGCGGGCCTCTCCTACGAGCAGTACTTC. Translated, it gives CASSQEEGAGLSYEQYF.

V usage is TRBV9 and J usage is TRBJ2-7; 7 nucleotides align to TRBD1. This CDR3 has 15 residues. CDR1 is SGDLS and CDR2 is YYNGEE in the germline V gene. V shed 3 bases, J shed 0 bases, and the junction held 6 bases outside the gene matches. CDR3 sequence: CASSASGQASYEQYF. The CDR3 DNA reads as TGTGCCAGCAGCGCATCAGGACAGGCCTCCTACGAGCAGTACTTC.

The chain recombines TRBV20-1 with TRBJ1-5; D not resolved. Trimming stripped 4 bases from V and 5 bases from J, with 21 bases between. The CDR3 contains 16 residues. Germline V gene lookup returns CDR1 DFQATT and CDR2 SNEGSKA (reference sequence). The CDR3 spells CSATDVFTRRDQPQHF. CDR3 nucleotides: TGCAGTGCTACGGACGTTTTTACCCGTAGGGATCAGCCCCAGCATTTT.

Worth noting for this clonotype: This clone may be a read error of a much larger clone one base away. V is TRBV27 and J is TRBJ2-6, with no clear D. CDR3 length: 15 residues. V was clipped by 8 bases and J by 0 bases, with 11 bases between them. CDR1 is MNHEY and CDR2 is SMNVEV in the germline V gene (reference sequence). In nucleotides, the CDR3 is TGTGCCAGCCCCCCCGGGTACTCTGGGGCCAACGTCCTGACTTTC. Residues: CASPPGYSGANVLTF.

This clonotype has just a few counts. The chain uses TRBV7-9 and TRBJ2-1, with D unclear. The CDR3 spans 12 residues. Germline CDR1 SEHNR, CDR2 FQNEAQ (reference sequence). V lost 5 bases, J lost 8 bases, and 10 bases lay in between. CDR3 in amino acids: CASSLGSYEQFF. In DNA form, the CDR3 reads TGTGCCAGCAGCCTGGGTAGTTATGAGCAGTTCTTC.

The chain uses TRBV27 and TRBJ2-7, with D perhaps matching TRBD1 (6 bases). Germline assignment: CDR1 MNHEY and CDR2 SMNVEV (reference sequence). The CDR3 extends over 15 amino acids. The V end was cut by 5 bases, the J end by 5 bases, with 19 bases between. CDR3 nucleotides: TGTGCCAGCAGTCCCGATACAGGGTTAGCCGACGAGCAGTACTTC. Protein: CASSPDTGLADEQYF.

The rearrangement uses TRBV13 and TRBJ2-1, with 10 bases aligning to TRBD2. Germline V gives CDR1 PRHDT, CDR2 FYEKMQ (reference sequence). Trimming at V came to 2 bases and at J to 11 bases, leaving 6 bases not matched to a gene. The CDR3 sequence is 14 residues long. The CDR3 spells CASSLSGGADQQFF. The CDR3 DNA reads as TGTGCCAGCAGCTTAAGCGGGGGGGCGGATCAGCAGTTCTTC.

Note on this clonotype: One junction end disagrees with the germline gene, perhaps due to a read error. CDR3 residues: CASRQAWGEPPYF. The CDR3 DNA follows: TGCGCCAGCCGCCAAGCGTGGGGGGAGCCCCCGTACTTC. This chain links TRBV4-3 with TRBJ2-5; D might be TRBD2 (6 bases). The germline CDR1 and CDR2 sequences are LGHNA and YSLEER. The CDR3 is made up of 13 amino acids.

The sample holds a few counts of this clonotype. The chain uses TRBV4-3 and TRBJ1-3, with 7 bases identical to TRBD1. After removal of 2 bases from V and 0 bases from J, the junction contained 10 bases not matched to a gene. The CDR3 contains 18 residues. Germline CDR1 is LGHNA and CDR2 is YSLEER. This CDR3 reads CASSQQYRGKGSGNTIYF. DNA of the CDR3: TGCGCCAGCAGCCAACAATACAGGGGAAAAGGCTCTGGAAACACCATATATTTT.

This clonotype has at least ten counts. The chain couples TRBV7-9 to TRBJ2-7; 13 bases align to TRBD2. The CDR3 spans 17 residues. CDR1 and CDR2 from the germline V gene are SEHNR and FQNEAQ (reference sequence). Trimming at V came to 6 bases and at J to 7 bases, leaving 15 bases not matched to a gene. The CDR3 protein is CASRPGGGLAGVKEQYF. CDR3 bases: TGTGCCAGCAGGCCCGGAGGAGGACTAGCGGGAGTAAAAGAGCAGTACTTC.

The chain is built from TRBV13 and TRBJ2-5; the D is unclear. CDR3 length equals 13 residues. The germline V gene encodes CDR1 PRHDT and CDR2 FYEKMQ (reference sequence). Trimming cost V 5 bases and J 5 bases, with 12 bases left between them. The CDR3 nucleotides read TGTGCCAGCAGCCCAGCCGGCCGGGAGACCCAGTACTTC. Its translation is CASSPAGRETQYF. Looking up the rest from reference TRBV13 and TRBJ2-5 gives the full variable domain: AAGVIQSPRHLIKEKRETATLKCYPIPRHDTVYWYQQGPGQDPQFLISFYEKMQSDKGSIPDRFSAQQFSDYHSELNMSSLELGDSALYFCASSPAGRETQYFGPGTRLLVL.